The rows below give T cell receptor beta chains drawn from one sample of a study of identical twins. TCRdb fed the 5' RACE reads into MiXCR, producing one record per CDR3 protein. Among 600,000 to 800,000 distinct CDR3 sequences, less than 25% were seen once, and the ten largest hold roughly 4.3%. This sample was shared with a second study, whose subject was T cells expressing NK-cell markers.

Source material: PBMCs. These receptors came from a woman under 30 in good health. The CDR3 runs from the conserved cysteine through the conserved F or W. The size field is filled for only some rows; it gives once, few, many or a size class.

J: TRBJ2-4; size: few; V: TRBV7-2; CDR3: CASSLSVGGGNIQYF
J: TRBJ2-7; size: many; V: TRBV20-1; CDR3: CSARLAGAPWQYF
J: TRBJ2-1; size: .; V: TRBV20-1; CDR3: CSARGWSGRRNEQFF
J: TRBJ2-5; size: many; V: TRBV25-1; CDR3: CAGETQYF
J: TRBJ2-1; size: few; V: TRBV5-1; CDR3: CASSLGETYNEQFF
J: TRBJ2-7; size: few; V: TRBV9; CDR3: CASSGGAEAYEQYF
J: TRBJ1-2; size: few; V: TRBV27; CDR3: CASSYGRGNGYTF
J: TRBJ2-5; size: many; V: TRBV20-1; CDR3: CSAYSAAVGETQYF
J: TRBJ2-6; size: .; V: TRBV5-1; CDR3: CASLQGSGANVLTF
J: TRBJ2-1; size: few; V: TRBV5-1; CDR3: CASSLAVGGRYNEQFF
J: TRBJ2-7; size: .; V: TRBV3-1; CDR3: CASSRLPGKGYEQYF
J: TRBJ1-4; size: .; V: TRBV7-9; CDR3: CASSLSRSTTNEKLFF
J: TRBJ1-2; size: many; V: TRBV20-1; CDR3: CTPVESYSYGYTF
J: TRBJ2-3; size: many; V: TRBV9; CDR3: CASSSLAGVGTDTQYF
J: TRBJ2-3; size: many; V: TRBV6-4; CDR3: CASSDSLAGADTQYF
J: TRBJ2-7; size: few; V: TRBV20-1; CDR3: CSAIGAGVNIGEQYF
J: TRBJ2-5; size: many; V: TRBV5-6; CDR3: CASSLGFQETQYF
J: TRBJ2-5; size: .; V: TRBV4-1; CDR3: CASSQEGSGGGETQYF
J: TRBJ2-7; size: many; V: TRBV2; CDR3: CASSEGGTYEQYF
J: TRBJ2-6; size: .; V: TRBV4-3; CDR3: CASSQSGIRGSGANVLTF
J: TRBJ1-1; size: .; V: TRBV29-1; CDR3: CSIGRLNTEAFF
J: TRBJ1-2; size: .; V: TRBV20-1; CDR3: CSASNSGNGYTF
J: TRBJ2-3; size: many; V: TRBV12-5; CDR3: CASGLLDTQYF
J: TRBJ2-7; size: .; V: TRBV20-1; CDR3: CSAQGQGTEQYF
J: TRBJ2-3; size: few; V: TRBV7-6; CDR3: CASSPGQLTDTQYF
J: TRBJ2-1; size: .; V: TRBV11-3; CDR3: CASSYRTGTSSYNEQFF
J: TRBJ2-3; size: many; V: TRBV7-3; CDR3: CASSITGTSGGAIASVNTQYF
J: TRBJ2-1; size: .; V: TRBV28; CDR3: CASSTLAGGPSYNEQFF
J: TRBJ2-3; size: few; V: TRBV20-1; CDR3: CSARTLGYTDTQYF
J: TRBJ2-3; size: many; V: TRBV5-1; CDR3: CASSATRGITDTQYF
J: TRBJ2-3; size: .; V: TRBV7-9; CDR3: CASSGLLETYTDTQYF
J: TRBJ1-2; size: few; V: TRBV7-2; CDR3: CASSLSIRAGYTF
J: TRBJ2-1; size: few; V: TRBV20-1; CDR3: CSARPRQGVNEQFF
J: TRBJ1-4; size: many; V: TRBV12-3/TRBV12-4; CDR3: CASSFGEKLFF
J: TRBJ2-7; size: .; V: TRBV5-1; CDR3: CASQPGAGPYEQYF
J: TRBJ2-7; size: many; V: TRBV7-9; CDR3: CASRYVENPYEQYF
J: TRBJ1-1; size: few; V: TRBV14; CDR3: CASSVQVNTEAFF
J: TRBJ1-1; size: .; V: TRBV7-2; CDR3: CASSQSGMGEAFF
J: TRBJ2-2; size: few; V: TRBV7-9; CDR3: CASSSSSGMRSGELFF
J: TRBJ2-1; size: .; V: TRBV5-6; CDR3: CASSLPGFEQFF
J: TRBJ2-5; size: .; V: TRBV2; CDR3: CASRGTWLQETQYF
J: TRBJ1-1; size: .; V: TRBV10-3; CDR3: CAVRDRGDMNTEAFF
J: TRBJ2-1; size: few; V: TRBV5-1; CDR3: CASSLWARIRDNEQFF
J: TRBJ1-1; size: few; V: TRBV5-1; CDR3: CASTKPTGTSNTEAFF
J: TRBJ2-7; size: .; V: TRBV7-2; CDR3: CASSSGPNYEQYF
J: TRBJ2-1; size: many; V: TRBV10-3; CDR3: CAIRGDRATYNEQFF
J: TRBJ2-7; size: .; V: TRBV6-5; CDR3: CASSQGGSEQYF
J: TRBJ2-2; size: .; V: TRBV7-2; CDR3: CASSLSAGVRTGELFF
J: TRBJ2-5; size: .; V: TRBV5-1; CDR3: CASSLGQSKETQYF
J: TRBJ2-7; size: few; V: TRBV20-1; CDR3: CSARDGGLAYHYEQYF
J: TRBJ2-5; size: few; V: TRBV20-1; CDR3: CSANQQRIETQYF
J: TRBJ2-3; size: few; V: TRBV7-3; CDR3: CASSLPSRDTQYF
J: TRBJ2-1; size: .; V: TRBV5-4; CDR3: CASSSVLVSGGPGNEQFF
J: TRBJ1-5; size: few; V: TRBV25-1; CDR3: CASSDGAGGQPQHF
J: TRBJ2-1; size: few; V: TRBV30; CDR3: CAWGRDYYNEQFF